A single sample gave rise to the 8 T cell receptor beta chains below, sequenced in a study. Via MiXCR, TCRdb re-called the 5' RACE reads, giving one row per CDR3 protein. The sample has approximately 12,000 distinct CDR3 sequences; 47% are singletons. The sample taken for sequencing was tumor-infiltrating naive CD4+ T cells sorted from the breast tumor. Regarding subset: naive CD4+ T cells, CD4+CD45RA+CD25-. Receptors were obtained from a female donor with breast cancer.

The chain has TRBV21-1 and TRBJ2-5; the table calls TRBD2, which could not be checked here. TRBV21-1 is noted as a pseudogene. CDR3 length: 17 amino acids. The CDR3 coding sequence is TGTGCCAGCAGCAAATCTAGAGGGAGGGAGTACCAAGAGACCCAGTACTTC. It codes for CASSKSRGREYQETQYF.

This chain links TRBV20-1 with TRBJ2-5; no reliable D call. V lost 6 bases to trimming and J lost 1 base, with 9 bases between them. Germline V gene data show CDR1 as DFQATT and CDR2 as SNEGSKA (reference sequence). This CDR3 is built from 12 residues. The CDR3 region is CSASTGQETQYF. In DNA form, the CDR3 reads TGCAGTGCCAGTACTGGCCAAGAGACCCAGTACTTC.

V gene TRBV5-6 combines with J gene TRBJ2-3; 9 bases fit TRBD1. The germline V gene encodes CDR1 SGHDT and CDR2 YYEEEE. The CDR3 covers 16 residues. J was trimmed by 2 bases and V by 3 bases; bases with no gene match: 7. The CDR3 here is CASSSGTGFITDTQYF. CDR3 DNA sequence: TGTGCCAGCAGCTCAGGGACAGGGTTTATCACAGATACGCAGTATTTT.

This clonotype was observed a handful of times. CDR3 protein: CASSQSGGAGGQETQYF. CDR3 coding DNA: TGTGCCAGCAGCCAGTCCGGAGGTGCGGGAGGGCAAGAGACCCAGTACTTC. The chain joins TRBV4-2 to TRBJ2-5; 9 bases line up with TRBD2. Per germline, CDR1 LGHNA and CDR2 YNFKEQ. Trimming at V came to 3 bases and at J to 2 bases, leaving 10 bases not matched to a gene. This CDR3 has 17 residues.

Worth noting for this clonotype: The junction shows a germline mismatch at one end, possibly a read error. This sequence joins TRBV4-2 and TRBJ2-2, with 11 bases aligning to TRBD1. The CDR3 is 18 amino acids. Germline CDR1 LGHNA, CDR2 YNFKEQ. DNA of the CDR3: TGTACCAGCAGCCCCGAGGGGGAGGGACAGGGGGTCACCGGGGAGCTGTTTTTT. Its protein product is CTSSPEGEGQGVTGELFF.

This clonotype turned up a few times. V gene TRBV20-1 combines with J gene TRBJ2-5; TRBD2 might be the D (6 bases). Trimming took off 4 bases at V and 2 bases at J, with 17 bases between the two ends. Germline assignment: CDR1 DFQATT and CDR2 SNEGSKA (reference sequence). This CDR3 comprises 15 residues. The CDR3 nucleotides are TGCAGTGCTACATTAACCTCTAGCGAACAAGAGACCCAGTACTTC. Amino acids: CSATLTSSEQETQYF.

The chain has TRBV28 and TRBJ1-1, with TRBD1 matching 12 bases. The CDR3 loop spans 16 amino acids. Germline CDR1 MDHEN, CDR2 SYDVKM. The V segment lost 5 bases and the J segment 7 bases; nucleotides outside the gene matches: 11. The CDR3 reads CASSAGDRGRLGEAFF. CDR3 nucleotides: TGTGCCAGCAGTGCTGGGGACAGGGGGCGGTTGGGTGAAGCTTTCTTT.

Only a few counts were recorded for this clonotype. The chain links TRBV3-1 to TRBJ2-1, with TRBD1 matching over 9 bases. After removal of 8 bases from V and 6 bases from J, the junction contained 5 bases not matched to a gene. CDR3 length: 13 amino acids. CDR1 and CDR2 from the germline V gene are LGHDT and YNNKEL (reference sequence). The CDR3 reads CASGLGQGNEQFF. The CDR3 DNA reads TGTGCCAGCGGCCTGGGACAGGGCAATGAGCAGTTCTTC.